This entry lists 27 T cell receptor beta chains sequenced from one sample in a study of CD8+ T cells in alopecia areata. Sequencing templates came from extracted RNA that was reverse transcribed into cDNA. Clones were sequenced by immunoSEQ multiplex PCR, and TCRdb holds only the in-frame ones, with some missing. This table holds fewer than 200,000 clones, approximately 57% found once. Described treatment: oral pan-JAK inhibitor, 5-10 mg twice daily. The sample was CD4+ T cells sorted from blood, taken at week 24, from a patient treated with tofacitinib. These TCRs come from a human donor with alopecia areata.

The chain links TRBV7-2 to TRBJ1-6, with 9 bases matching TRBD1. Germline V gives CDR1 SGHTA, CDR2 FQGNSA. V lost 3 bases and J lost 9; bases outside the gene matches: 9. The CDR3 has 16 residues. CDR3 DNA: TGTGCCAGCAGCTTTCGGACAGGGGACGTGGGTTCACCCCTCCACTTT. Its protein is CASSFRTGDVGSPLHF.

The chain recombines TRBV12-5 with TRBJ2-7; 8 positions match TRBD1. From germline, CDR1 is LGHNT and CDR2 FRNRAP. This CDR3 is 14 amino acids long. The trim removed 10 bases at V and 2 bases at J, leaving 10 bases unmatched. The CDR3 DNA follows: TGTGCTACCACCCCCGGGACAGGTACCTACGAGCAGTACTTC. Protein: CATTPGTGTYEQYF.

V is TRBV29-1 and J is TRBJ2-7; 7 bases fit TRBD2. This CDR3 region has 13 residues. The junction had 14 bases not matched to a gene; V was cut back by 6 bases and J by 9 bases. The germline CDR1 and CDR2 sequences are SQVTM and ANQGSEA. DNA for the CDR3: TGCAGCGTGGGGGGGGACTTTCCCCCGGGGCAGTACTTC. Amino acids: CSVGGDFPPGQYF.

The J gene is TRBJ1-4, the V gene TRBV30, with TRBD1 matching over 7 bases. CDR1 GTSNPN and CDR2 SVGIG come from the germline V gene (reference sequence). V was pared by 0 bases and J by 10 bases, with 11 bases of the junction left unmatched. This CDR3 spans 15 amino acids. CDR3 protein: CAWSVPWEGAGKLFF. CDR3 nucleotide sequence: TGTGCCTGGAGTGTGCCGTGGGAGGGGGCCGGAAAACTGTTTTTT. Looking up the rest from reference TRBV30 and TRBJ1-4 gives the full variable domain: SQTIHQWPATLVQPVGSPLSLECTVEGTSNPNLYWYRQAAGRGLQLLFYSVGIGQISSEVPQNLSASRPQDRQFILSSKKLLLSDSGFYLCAWSVPWEGAGKLFFGSGTQLSVL.

The table lists this clone with a few counts. The chain is built from TRBV27 and TRBJ2-5; D tentatively fits TRBD1 or TRBD2 (6 bases each). Germline V gene lookup returns CDR1 MNHEY and CDR2 SMNVEV (reference sequence). The CDR3 contains 14 residues. The V end lost 0 bases, the J end lost 7 bases, and 12 bases lay between the germline ends. CDR3 DNA: TGTGCCAGCAGTTTATCGGCTAGGGGGGCGACCCAGTACTTC. The encoded protein is CASSLSARGATQYF.

V gene TRBV29-1 combines with J gene TRBJ2-2; D remains unclear. The V end lost 4 bases, the J end lost 1 base, and 7 bases lay between the germline ends. Germline V CDR1 and CDR2: SQVTM, ANQGSEA. The CDR3 totals 13 residues. The CDR3 sequence is CSVAFWNTGELFF. CDR3 bases: TGCAGCGTTGCCTTCTGGAACACCGGGGAGCTGTTTTTT.

Concerning this clone itself: The germline gene is not matched at one end of the junction; a read error may be the cause. Additional DNA sequences in this sample encode the identical CDR3. The chain is built from TRBV29-1 and TRBJ1-1; D is unclear. Germline V CDR1 and CDR2: SQVTM, ANQGSEA. The CDR3 length is 13 residues. CDR3 nucleotide sequence: TGCAGCGCCAGACTGGGTTTTAACACTGAGGCTTTCTTT. This gives the protein CSARLGFNTEAFF.

Here the CDR3 DNA reads TGCAGCGGATGGGGGTCCTACGAGCAGTACTTC. Its translation: CSGWGSYEQYF. This rearrangement joins TRBV29-1 to TRBJ2-7, with D perhaps TRBD1 or TRBD2 (5 bases each). CDR1 is SQVTM and CDR2 is ANQGSEA in the germline V gene. The V end was cut by 7 bases, the J end by 1 base, with 8 bases between. This CDR3 region has 11 residues.

The V call is TRBV6-5, the J call TRBJ2-2; 11 bases agree with TRBD2. This CDR3 contains 15 residues. CDR1 and CDR2 from the germline V gene are MNHEY and SVGAGI. The junction had 5 bases not matched to a gene; V was cut back by 2 bases and J by 9 bases. DNA for the CDR3: TGTGCCAGCAGTTACAGTAGCGGGGGGGCACGGGAGCTGTTTTTT. Protein sequence: CASSYSSGGARELFF.

This clone was recorded once. J is TRBJ1-6 and V is TRBV30, with D unresolved. Germline CDR1 and CDR2: GTSNPN and SVGIG (reference sequence). V was clipped by 0 bases and J by 10 bases, with 13 bases between them. This CDR3 spans 14 amino acids. Here the CDR3 reads CAWSVRLGRSPLHF. For the CDR3, the DNA is TGTGCCTGGAGTGTACGGTTGGGCAGATCACCCCTCCACTTT.

The rearrangement links TRBV18 to TRBJ1-1; D gene ambiguous. This CDR3 region has 14 residues. Between the trimmed V and J ends, which lost 2 bases and 6 bases, there was a span of 13 bases. In germline, CDR1 is KGHSH, CDR2 LQKENI. The CDR3 loop is CASSPILNGAEAFF. DNA for the CDR3: TGTGCCAGCTCACCAATCCTAAACGGCGCTGAAGCTTTCTTT.

The chain couples TRBV5-1 to TRBJ2-3; 16 nucleotides match TRBD2. The V and J ends lost 4 bases and 4 bases, in that order; junction bases with no gene match: 9. This CDR3 has 18 amino acids. Germline V gives CDR1 SGHRS, CDR2 YFSETQ. The CDR3, as DNA: TGCGCCAGCAGCCCGGGACTAGCGGGGGGGCCGGTCCCAGATACGCAGTATTTT. This sequence encodes CASSPGLAGGPVPDTQYF. The entire variable domain, with the rest obtained from reference TRBV5-1 and TRBJ2-3, is as follows: KAGVTQTPRYLIKTRGQQVTLSCSPISGHRSVSWYQQTPGQGLQFLFEYFSETQRNKGNFPGRFSGRQFSNSRSEMNVSTLELGDSALYLCASSPGLAGGPVPDTQYFGPGTRLTVL.

The chain is built from TRBV23-1 and TRBJ2-3, with a possible D match to TRBD2 (5 bases). TRBV23-1 is reported as an ORF; its role is uncertain. The CDR3 extends over 14 amino acids. Trimming removed 4 bases from V and 5 bases from J, with 13 bases in between. In DNA, the CDR3 is TGCGCCAGCAGTCCGCGGACTCGTCAAGATACGCAGTATTTT. Translated: CASSPRTRQDTQYF.

The rearrangement uses TRBV29-1 and TRBJ2-1; weak D call: TRBD1 (5 bases). The germline V gene has CDR1 SQVTM and CDR2 ANQGSEA. The CDR3 is 14 amino acids. The V and J ends lost 3 bases and 5 bases respectively, with 14 bases between them. CDR3 in amino acids: CSVDGAGLNNEQFF. DNA for the CDR3: TGCAGCGTTGATGGGGCAGGGCTGAACAATGAGCAGTTCTTC.

This clone was recorded a few times. The chain carries TRBV15 and TRBJ1-6; D may be TRBD1 (5 bases). The CDR3 runs to 15 residues. V shed 0 bases and J shed 6 bases, with 9 bases lying between them. The germline V gene has CDR1 LNHNV and CDR2 YYDKDF (reference sequence). This chain's CDR3 is CATSREPGPNSPLHF. The CDR3, as DNA: TGTGCCACCAGCAGAGAACCGGGGCCTAATTCACCCCTCCACTTT. The entire variable domain, with the rest obtained from reference TRBV15 and TRBJ1-6, is as follows: DAMVIQNPRYQVTQFGKPVTLSCSQTLNHNVMYWYQQKSSQAPKLLFHYYDKDFNNEADTPDNFQSRRPNTSFCFLDIRSPGLGDTAMYLCATSREPGPNSPLHFGNGTRLTVT.

The V call is TRBV30, the J call TRBJ2-5; 7 bases line up with TRBD1. The CDR3 has 14 residues. J lost 4 bases, V lost 3 bases, and 8 bases had no gene match. Germline CDR1 GTSNPN, CDR2 SVGIG (reference sequence). CDR3 sequence reads: CAWSHTGAPETQYF. CDR3 sequence (DNA): TGTGCCTGGAGCCACACAGGGGCCCCAGAGACCCAGTACTTC.

The chain has TRBV21-1 and TRBJ2-5; TRBD2 is the table's D call and was not checked against the DNA. TRBV21-1 is reported as a pseudogene. This CDR3 region has 15 residues. The CDR3: CASSKVLAGGETQYF. DNA of the CDR3: TGTGCCAGCAGCAAAGTACTAGCGGGGGGGGAGACCCAGTACTTC.

CDR3: CASSLGQENTEAFF. CDR3 sequence (DNA): TGCGCCAGCAGCTTGGGACAGGAGAACACTGAAGCTTTCTTT. The rearrangement uses TRBV5-1 and TRBJ1-1; D is possibly TRBD1 (6 bases). This CDR3 has 14 amino acids. CDR1 is SGHRS, CDR2 YFSETQ, per germline. Trimming removed 0 bases at V and 1 base at J, with 7 bases between.

CDR3 coding DNA: TGTGCCAGTGGGGGTTCTGGAGATACGCAGTATTTT. The encoded protein is CASGGSGDTQYF. The chain joins TRBV2 to TRBJ2-3; perhaps D is TRBD1 or TRBD2 (5 bases each). The CDR3 sequence is 12 residues long. V lost 9 bases and J lost 5, with 12 bases in between. The germline V gene has CDR1 SNHLY and CDR2 FYNNEI.

The chain links TRBV29-1 to TRBJ2-7; D gene uncertain. This CDR3 has 13 residues. CDR1 is SQVTM and CDR2 is ANQGSEA in the germline V gene. V gave up 1 base and J gave up 6 bases, with 13 bases separating them. The CDR3 spells CSVEGPDGSEQYF. CDR3 sequence (DNA): TGCAGCGTTGAAGGTCCGGATGGAAGCGAGCAGTACTTC.

The chain is built from TRBV5-1 and TRBJ1-1; 7 bases line up with TRBD1. Per germline, CDR1 SGHRS and CDR2 YFSETQ. CDR3 size: 15 residues. V dropped 1 base and J dropped 5; count of bases not matched to a gene: 8. For the CDR3, the DNA is TGCGCCAGCAGCTTGCCCGACAGGGTTTTGACTGAAGCTTTCTTT. Amino acids: CASSLPDRVLTEAFF.

The chain is built from TRBV29-1 and TRBJ2-1; 8 nucleotides align to TRBD2. V shed 3 bases, J shed 8 bases, and the junction held 9 bases outside the gene matches. This CDR3 spans 14 amino acids. Germline V gives CDR1 SQVTM, CDR2 ANQGSEA. The CDR3 bases are TGCAGCGTTGATCCCAGCGGGGGAGTTTATGAGCAGTTCTTC. Amino acids: CSVDPSGGVYEQFF.

The V and J genes are TRBV5-6 and TRBJ2-1; unclear D gene. The V and J ends lost 2 bases and 6 bases respectively, with 15 bases between them. Germline lookup yields CDR1 SGHDT and CDR2 YYEEEE. The CDR3 has 15 residues. The CDR3 nucleotides read TGTGCCAGCAGCTTAGAATACGGGTCGTTCAATGAGCAGTTCTTC. Its protein product is CASSLEYGSFNEQFF.

CDR3: CASSRQGSDEQYF. The DNA for the CDR3 is TGCGCCAGCAGCCGACAGGGGAGCGACGAGCAGTACTTC. The chain employs TRBV5-1 and TRBJ2-7, with 8 bases lining up with TRBD1. Germline CDR1 SGHRS, CDR2 YFSETQ. This CDR3 is built from 13 residues. Trimming took 4 bases from V and 5 from J; bases not matched to a gene: 5.

The chain is built from TRBV7-8 and TRBJ2-7, with D possibly being TRBD2 (5 bases). V dropped 2 bases and J dropped 4 bases, with 9 bases sitting between them. From germline, CDR1 is SGHVS and CDR2 FQNEAQ. The CDR3 loop spans 13 amino acids. Here the CDR3 reads CASSLSRGYEQYF. The DNA of the CDR3 is TGTGCCAGCAGCTTAAGTCGGGGATACGAGCAGTACTTC.

This clone was detected only a few times. The CDR3 DNA reads as TGCAGTGCTAGTCGCGGAGATACGCAGTATTTT. Translating it yields CSASRGDTQYF. The chain combines TRBV20-1 with TRBJ2-3; D is unclear. This CDR3 is built from 11 residues. The germline V gene has CDR1 DFQATT and CDR2 SNEGSKA (reference sequence). V shed 3 bases and J shed 5 bases, with 6 bases lying between them.

The sample holds a few counts of this clone. The chain couples TRBV4-2 to TRBJ2-7, with a tentative D call TRBD1 (9 bases). CDR1 is LGHNA and CDR2 is YNFKEQ in the germline V gene. The V and J ends lost 4 bases and 2 bases respectively, with 21 bases between them. The CDR3 runs to 17 residues. The CDR3: CASSPRGGGTGTYEQYF. DNA for the CDR3: TGTGCCAGCAGCCCACGAGGCGGGGGGACAGGGACCTACGAGCAGTACTTC.